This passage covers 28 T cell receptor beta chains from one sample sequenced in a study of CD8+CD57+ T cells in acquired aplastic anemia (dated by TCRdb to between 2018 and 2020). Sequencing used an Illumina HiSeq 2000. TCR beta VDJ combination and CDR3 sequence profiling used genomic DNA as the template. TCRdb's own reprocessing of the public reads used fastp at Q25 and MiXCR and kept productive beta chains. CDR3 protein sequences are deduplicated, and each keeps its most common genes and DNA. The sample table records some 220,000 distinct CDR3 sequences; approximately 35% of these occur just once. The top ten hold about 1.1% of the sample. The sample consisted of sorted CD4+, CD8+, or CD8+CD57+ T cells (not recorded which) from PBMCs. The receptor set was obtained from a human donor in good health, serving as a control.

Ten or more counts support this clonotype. The CDR3 DNA is TGTGCCACCAGTGATTCTTCGTTCTTCACTGAAGCTTTCTTT. It translates to CATSDSSFFTEAFF. The chain is built from TRBV24-1 and TRBJ1-1; D remains ambiguous. In germline, CDR1 is KGHDR, CDR2 SFDVKD. V lost 2 bases, J lost 4 bases, and 10 bases lay in between. This CDR3 is built from 14 residues.

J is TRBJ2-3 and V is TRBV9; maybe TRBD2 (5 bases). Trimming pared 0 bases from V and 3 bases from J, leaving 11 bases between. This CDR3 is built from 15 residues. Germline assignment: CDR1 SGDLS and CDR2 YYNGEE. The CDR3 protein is CASSVVEGRTDTQYF. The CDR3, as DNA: TGTGCCAGCAGCGTAGTGGAAGGGAGAACAGATACGCAGTATTTT.

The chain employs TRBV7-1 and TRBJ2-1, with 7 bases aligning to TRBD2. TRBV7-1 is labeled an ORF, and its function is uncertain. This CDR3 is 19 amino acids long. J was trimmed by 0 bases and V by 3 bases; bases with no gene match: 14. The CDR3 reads CASSSPSLTSSRSYNEQFF. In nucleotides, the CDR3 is TGTGCCAGCAGCTCCCCCAGTTTGACTAGCTCGCGCTCCTACAATGAGCAGTTCTTC.

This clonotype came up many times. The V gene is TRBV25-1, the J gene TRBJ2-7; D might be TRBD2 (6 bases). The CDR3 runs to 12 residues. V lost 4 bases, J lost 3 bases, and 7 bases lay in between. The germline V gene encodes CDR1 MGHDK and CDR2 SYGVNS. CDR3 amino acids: CASSVGGYEQYF. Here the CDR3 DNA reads TGTGCCAGCAGTGTGGGGGGCTACGAGCAGTACTTC.

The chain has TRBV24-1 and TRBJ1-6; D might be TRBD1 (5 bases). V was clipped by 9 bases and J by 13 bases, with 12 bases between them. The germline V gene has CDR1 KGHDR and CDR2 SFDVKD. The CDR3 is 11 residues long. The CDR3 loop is CATPPGTPLHF. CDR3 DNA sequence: TGTGCCACCCCTCCCGGGACTCCCCTCCACTTT.

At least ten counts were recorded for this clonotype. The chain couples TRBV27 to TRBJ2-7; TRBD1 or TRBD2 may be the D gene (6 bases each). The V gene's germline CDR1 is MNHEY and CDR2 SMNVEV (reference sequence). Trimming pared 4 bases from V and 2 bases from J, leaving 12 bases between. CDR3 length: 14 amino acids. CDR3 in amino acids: CASSWGASTYEQYF. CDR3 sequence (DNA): TGTGCCAGCAGTTGGGGGGCTAGTACCTACGAGCAGTACTTC.

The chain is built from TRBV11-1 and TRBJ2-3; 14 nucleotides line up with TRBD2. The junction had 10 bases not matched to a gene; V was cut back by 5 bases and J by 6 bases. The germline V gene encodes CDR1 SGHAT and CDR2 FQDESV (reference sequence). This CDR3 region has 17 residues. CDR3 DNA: TGTGCCAGCAGCCCGAAAGGACTAGCGGGGGGATTTGATACGCAGTATTTT. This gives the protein CASSPKGLAGGFDTQYF.

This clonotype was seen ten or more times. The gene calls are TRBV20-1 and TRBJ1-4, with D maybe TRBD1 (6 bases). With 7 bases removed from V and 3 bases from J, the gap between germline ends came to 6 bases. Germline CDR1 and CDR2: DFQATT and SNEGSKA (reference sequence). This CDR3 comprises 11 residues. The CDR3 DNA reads TGCAGTGGACAGGCTAATGAAAAACTGTTTTTT. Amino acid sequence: CSGQANEKLFF.

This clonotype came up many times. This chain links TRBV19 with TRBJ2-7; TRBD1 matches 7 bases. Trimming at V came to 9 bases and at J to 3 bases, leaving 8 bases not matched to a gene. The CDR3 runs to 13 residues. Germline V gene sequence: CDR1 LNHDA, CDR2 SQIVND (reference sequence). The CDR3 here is CASRDSILYEQYF. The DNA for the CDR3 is TGTGCCAGCCGGGACAGCATTCTCTACGAGCAGTACTTC.

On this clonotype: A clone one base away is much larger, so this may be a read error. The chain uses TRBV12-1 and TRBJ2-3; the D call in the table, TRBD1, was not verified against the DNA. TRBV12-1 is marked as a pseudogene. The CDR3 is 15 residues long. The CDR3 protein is CASSLDGTVWDTQYF. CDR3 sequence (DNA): TGTGCCAGCAGCTTGGACGGGACGGTGTGGGATACGCAGTATTTT.

CDR3 sequence: CATSGGGGGEQFF. CDR3 sequence (DNA): TGTGCCACCAGTGGCGGGGGGGGCGGTGAGCAGTTCTTC. V usage is TRBV24-1 and J usage is TRBJ2-1; the match to TRBD2 covers 9 bases. CDR3 length equals 13 residues. CDR1 and CDR2 from the germline V gene are KGHDR and SFDVKD. Germline trimming cut 5 bases from V and 9 bases from J; bases unmatched to any gene: 4.

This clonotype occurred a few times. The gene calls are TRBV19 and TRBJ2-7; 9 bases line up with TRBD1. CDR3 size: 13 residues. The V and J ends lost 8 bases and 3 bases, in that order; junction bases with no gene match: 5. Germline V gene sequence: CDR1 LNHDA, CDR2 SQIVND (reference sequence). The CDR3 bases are TGTGCCAGTTCCCGGACAGGGGTCTACGAGCAGTACTTC. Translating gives CASSRTGVYEQYF.

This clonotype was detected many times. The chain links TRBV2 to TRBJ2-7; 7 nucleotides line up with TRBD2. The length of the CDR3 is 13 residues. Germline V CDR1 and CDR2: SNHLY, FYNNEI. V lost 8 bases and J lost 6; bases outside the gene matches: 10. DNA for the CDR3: TGTGCCAGCTCCTTTGGGGAGGGCCGCGAGCAGTACTTC. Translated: CASSFGEGREQYF.

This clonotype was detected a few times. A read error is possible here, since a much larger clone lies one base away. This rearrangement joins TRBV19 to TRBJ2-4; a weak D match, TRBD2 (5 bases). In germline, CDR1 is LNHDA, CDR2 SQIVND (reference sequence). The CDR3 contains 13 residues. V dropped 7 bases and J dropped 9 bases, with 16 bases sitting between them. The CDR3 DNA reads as TGTGCCAGTACACTAAACCCAGGAGGCATTCAGTACTTC. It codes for CASTLNPGGIQYF.

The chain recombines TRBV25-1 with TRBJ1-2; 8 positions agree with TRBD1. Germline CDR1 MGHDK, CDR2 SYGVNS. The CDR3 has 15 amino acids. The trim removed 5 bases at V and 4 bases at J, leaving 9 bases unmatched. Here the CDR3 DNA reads TGTGCCAGCAGTACTCGGGGGACAGGAATCTATGGCTACACCTTC. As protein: CASSTRGTGIYGYTF.

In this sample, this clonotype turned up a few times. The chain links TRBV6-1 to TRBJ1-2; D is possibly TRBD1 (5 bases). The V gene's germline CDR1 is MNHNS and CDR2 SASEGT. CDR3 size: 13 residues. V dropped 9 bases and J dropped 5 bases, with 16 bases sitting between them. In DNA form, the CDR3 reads TGTGCCAGTGTTGTGAGGGGCGGGTATGGCTACACCTTC. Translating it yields CASVVRGGYGYTF.

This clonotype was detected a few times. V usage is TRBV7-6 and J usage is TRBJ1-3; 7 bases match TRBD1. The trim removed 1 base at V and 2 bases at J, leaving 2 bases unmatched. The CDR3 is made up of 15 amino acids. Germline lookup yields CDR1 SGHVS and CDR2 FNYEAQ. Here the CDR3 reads CASSLGQGAGNTIYF. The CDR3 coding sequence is TGTGCCAGCAGCTTAGGACAGGGAGCTGGAAACACCATATATTTT.

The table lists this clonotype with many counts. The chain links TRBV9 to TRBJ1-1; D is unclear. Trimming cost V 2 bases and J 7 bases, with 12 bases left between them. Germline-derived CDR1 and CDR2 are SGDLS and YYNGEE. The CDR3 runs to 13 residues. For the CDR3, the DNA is TGTGCCAGCAGCGTTACACTGGGGAGTGAAGCTTTCTTT. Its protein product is CASSVTLGSEAFF.

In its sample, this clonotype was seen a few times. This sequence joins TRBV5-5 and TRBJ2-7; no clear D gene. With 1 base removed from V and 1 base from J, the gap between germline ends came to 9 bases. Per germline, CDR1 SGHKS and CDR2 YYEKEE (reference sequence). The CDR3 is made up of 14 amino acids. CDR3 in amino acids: CASSLYYTSYEQYF. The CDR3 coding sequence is TGTGCCAGCAGCTTGTATTACACATCCTACGAGCAGTACTTC. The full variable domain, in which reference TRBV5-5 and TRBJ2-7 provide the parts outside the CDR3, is DAGVTQSPTHLIKTRGQQVTLRCSPISGHKSVSWYQQVLGQGPQFIFQYYEKEERGRGNFPDRFSARQFPNYSSELNVNALLLGDSALYLCASSLYYTSYEQYFGPGTRLTVT.

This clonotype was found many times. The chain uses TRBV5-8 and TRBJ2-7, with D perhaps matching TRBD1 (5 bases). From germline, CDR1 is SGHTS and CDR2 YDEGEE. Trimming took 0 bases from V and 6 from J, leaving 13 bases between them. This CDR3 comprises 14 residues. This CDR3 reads CASSLDQGVGEQYF. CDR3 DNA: TGTGCCAGCAGCTTGGACCAGGGCGTGGGCGAGCAGTACTTC. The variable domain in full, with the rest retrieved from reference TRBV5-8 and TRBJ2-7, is EAGVTQSPTHLIKTRGQQATLRCSPISGHTSVYWYQQALGLGLQFLLWYDEGEERNRGNFPPRFSGRQFPNYSSELNVNALELEDSALYLCASSLDQGVGEQYFGPGTRLTVT.

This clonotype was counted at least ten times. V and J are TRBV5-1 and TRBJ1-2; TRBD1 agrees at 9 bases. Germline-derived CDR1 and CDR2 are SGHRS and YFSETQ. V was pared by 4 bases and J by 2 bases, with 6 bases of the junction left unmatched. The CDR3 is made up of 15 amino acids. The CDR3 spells CASSPGDRVNYGYTF. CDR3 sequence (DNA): TGCGCCAGCAGCCCTGGGGACAGGGTAAACTATGGCTACACCTTC.

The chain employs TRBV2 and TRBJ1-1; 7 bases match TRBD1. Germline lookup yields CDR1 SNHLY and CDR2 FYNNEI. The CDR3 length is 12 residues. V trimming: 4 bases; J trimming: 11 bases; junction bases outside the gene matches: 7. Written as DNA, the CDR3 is TGTGCCAGCAGTGGGAGCGACAGGGCGGCTTTCTTT. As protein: CASSGSDRAAFF.

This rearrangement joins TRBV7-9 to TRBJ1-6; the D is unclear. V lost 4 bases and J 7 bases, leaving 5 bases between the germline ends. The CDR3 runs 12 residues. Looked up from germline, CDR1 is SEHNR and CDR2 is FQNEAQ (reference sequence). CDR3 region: CASSSNNSPLHF. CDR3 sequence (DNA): TGTGCCAGCAGCTCAAACAATTCACCCCTCCACTTT.

CDR3 nucleotide sequence: TGTGCCAGCAGTCCTCGGGGAGTACTAGCGGGAGGCTCACACGAGCAGTACTTC. Its protein product is CASSPRGVLAGGSHEQYF. The chain couples TRBV12-3 or TRBV12-4 to TRBJ2-7; 12 nucleotides line up with TRBD2. With 5 bases clipped from V and 5 bases from J, the junction kept 16 bases outside the gene matches. The CDR3 consists of 18 residues.

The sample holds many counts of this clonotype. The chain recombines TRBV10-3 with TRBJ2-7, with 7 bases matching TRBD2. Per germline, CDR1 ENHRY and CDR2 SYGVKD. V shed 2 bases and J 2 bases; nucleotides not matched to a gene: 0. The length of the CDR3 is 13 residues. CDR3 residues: CAISERGAYEQYF. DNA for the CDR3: TGTGCCATCAGTGAGCGGGGGGCCTACGAGCAGTACTTC.

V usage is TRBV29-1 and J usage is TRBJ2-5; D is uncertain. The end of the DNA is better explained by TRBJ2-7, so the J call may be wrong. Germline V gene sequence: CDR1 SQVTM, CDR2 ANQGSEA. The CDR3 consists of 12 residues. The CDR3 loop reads CSVEDVGYEQYF. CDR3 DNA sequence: TGCAGCGTTGAAGACGTAGGCTACGAGCAGTACTTC.

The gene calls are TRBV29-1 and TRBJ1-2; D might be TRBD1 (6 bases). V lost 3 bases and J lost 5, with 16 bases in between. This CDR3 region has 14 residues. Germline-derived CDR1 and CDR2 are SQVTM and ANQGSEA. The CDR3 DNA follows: TGCAGCGTTGAGGACCCAGGGGTAAATTATGGCTACACCTTC. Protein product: CSVEDPGVNYGYTF.

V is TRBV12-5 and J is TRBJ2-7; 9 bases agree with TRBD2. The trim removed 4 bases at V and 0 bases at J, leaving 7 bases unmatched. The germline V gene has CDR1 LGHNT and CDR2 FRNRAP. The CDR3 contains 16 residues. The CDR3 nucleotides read TGTGCTAGTGGTTCCAGTCTTAGCGGGAGCTCCTACGAGCAGTACTTC. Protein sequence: CASGSSLSGSSYEQYF.